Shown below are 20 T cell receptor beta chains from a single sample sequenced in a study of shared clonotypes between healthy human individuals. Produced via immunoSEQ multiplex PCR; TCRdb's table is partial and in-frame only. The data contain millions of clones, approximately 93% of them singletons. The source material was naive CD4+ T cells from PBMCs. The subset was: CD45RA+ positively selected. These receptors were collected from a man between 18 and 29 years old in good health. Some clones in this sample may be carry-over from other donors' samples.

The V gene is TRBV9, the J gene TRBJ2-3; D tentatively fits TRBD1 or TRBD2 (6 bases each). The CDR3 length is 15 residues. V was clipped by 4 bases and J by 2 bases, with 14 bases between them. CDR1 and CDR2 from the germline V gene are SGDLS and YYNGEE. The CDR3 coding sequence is TGTGCCAGCAGCCCCCGAGGGGGGAACACAGATACGCAGTATTTT. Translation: CASSPRGGNTDTQYF.

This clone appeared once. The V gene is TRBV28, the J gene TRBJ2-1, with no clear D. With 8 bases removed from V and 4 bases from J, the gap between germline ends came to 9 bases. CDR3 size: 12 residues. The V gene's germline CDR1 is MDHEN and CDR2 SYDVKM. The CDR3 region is CASGPLYNEQFF. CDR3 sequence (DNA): TGTGCCAGCGGACCTCTATACAATGAGCAGTTCTTC. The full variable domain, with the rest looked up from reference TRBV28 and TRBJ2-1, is DVKVTQSSRYLVKRTGEKVFLECVQDMDHENMFWYRQDPGLGLRLIYFSYDVKMKEKGDIPEGYSVSREKKERFSLILESASTNQTSMYLCASGPLYNEQFFGPGTRLTVL.

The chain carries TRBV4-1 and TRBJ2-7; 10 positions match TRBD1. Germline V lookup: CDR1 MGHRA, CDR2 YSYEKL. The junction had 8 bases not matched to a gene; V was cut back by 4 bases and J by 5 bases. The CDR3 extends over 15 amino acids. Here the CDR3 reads CASSLTRGTGDEQYF. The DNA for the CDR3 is TGCGCCAGCAGCCTCACTAGAGGGACAGGGGACGAGCAGTACTTC.

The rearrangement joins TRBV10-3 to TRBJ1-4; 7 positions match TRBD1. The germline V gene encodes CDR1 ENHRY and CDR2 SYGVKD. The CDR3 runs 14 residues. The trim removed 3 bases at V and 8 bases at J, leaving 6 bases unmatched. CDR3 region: CAISEHDRAEKLFF. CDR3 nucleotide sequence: TGTGCCATCAGTGAACACGACAGGGCGGAAAAACTGTTTTTT.

This CDR3 is CASRGLAGLETQYF. In DNA, the CDR3 is TGTGCCAGCAGGGGACTAGCGGGATTGGAGACCCAGTACTTC. This rearrangement joins TRBV2 to TRBJ2-5, with 13 nucleotides matching TRBD2. The CDR3 contains 14 residues. Per germline, CDR1 SNHLY and CDR2 FYNNEI. V shed 6 bases, J shed 5 bases, and the junction held 3 bases outside the gene matches.

The CDR3, as DNA: TGTGCCAGCAGCTACCCGGAACAGGGGAGGATGGCTGAAGCTTTCTTT. Translated, it gives CASSYPEQGRMAEAFF. The rearrangement joins TRBV11-2 to TRBJ1-1; TRBD1 agrees at 7 bases. The CDR3 is made up of 16 amino acids. V lost 4 bases and J lost 6; bases outside the gene matches: 14. CDR1 SGHAT and CDR2 FQNNGV come from the germline V gene. Full variable domain (remainder filled in from reference TRBV11-2 and TRBJ1-1): EAGVAQSPRYKIIEKRQSVAFWCNPISGHATLYWYQQILGQGPKLLIQFQNNGVVDDSQLPKDRFSAERLKGVDSTLKIQPAKLEDSAVYLCASSYPEQGRMAEAFFGQGTRLTVV.

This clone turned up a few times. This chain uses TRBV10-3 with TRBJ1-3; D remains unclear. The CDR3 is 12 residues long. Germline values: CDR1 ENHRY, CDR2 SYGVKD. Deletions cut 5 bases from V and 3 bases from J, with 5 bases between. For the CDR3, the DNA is TGTGCCATCAGTCCACGTGGAAACACCATATATTTT. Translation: CAISPRGNTIYF.

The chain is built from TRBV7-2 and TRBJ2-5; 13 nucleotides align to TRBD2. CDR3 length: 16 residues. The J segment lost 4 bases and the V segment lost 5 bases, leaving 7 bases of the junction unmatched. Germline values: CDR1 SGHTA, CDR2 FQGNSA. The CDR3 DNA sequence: TGTGCCAGCAGCCCGCGGGGACTAGCGGGAAGAGAGACCCAGTACTTC. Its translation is CASSPRGLAGRETQYF.

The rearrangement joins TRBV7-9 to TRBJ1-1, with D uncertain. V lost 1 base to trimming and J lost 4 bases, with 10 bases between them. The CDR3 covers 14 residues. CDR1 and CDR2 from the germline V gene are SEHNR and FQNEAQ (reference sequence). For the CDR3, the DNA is TGTGCCAGCAGCTTAGGAGGGATCGCCACTGAAGCTTTCTTT. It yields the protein CASSLGGIATEAFF.

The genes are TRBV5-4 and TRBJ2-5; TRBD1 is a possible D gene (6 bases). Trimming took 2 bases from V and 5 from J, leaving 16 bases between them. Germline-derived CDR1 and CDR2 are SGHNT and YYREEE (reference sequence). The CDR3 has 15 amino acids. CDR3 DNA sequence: TGTGCCAGCAGCTTTGGACAGACCTACTCCGAGACCCAGTACTTC. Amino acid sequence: CASSFGQTYSETQYF.

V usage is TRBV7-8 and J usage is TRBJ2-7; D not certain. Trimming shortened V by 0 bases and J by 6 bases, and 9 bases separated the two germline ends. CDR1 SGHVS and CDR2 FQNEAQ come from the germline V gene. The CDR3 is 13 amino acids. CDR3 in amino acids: CASSLALTPEQYF. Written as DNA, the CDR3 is TGTGCCAGCAGCTTAGCGCTCACCCCCGAGCAGTACTTC.

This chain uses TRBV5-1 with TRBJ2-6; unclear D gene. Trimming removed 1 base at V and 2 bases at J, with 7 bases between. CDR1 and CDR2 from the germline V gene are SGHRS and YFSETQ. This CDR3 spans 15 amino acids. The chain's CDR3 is CASSLNRAGANVLTF. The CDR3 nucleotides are TGCGCCAGCAGCTTGAACCGGGCTGGGGCCAACGTCCTGACTTTC.

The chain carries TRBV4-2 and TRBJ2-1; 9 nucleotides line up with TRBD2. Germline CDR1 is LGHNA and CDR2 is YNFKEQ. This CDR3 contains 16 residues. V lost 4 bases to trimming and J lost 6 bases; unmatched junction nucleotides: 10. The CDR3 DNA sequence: TGTGCCAGCAGCCTGCGATCCGGGACTAGCAGCAATGAGCAGTTCTTC. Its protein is CASSLRSGTSSNEQFF.

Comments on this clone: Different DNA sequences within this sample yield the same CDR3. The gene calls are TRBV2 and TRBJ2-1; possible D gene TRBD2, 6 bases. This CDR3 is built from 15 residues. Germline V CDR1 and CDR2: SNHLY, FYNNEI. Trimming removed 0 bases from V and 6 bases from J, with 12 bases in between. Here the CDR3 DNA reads TGTGCCAGCAGTGAAGCGCTTCCGGGACTCAATGAGCAGTTCTTC. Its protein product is CASSEALPGLNEQFF.

The CDR3 sequence: CASTDSGLSGQFF. The CDR3 DNA is TGTGCCAGCACGGACTCGGGTCTTTCTGGGCAGTTCTTC. This chain connects TRBV2 to TRBJ2-1, with a weak D call TRBD2 (5 bases). The CDR3 covers 13 residues. The V end was cut by 7 bases, the J end by 12 bases, with 19 bases between. Germline values: CDR1 SNHLY, CDR2 FYNNEI.

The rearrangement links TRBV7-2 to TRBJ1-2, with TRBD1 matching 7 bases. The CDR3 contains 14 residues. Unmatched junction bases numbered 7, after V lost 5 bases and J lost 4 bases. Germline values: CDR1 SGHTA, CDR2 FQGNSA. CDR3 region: CASSPTGFIYGYTF. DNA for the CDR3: TGTGCCAGCAGCCCGACAGGGTTTATCTATGGCTACACCTTC.

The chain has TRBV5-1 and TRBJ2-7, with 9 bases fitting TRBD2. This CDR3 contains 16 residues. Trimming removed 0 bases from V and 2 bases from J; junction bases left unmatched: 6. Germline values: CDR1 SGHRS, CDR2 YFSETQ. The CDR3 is CASSLDVAGEAYEQYF. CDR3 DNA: TGCGCCAGCAGCTTGGATGTAGCGGGAGAGGCCTACGAGCAGTACTTC.

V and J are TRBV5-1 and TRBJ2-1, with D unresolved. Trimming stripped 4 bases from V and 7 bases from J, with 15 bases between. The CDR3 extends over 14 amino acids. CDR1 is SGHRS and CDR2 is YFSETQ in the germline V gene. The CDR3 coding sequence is TGCGCCAGCAGCCCTCAGACCGGTCCTAATGAGCAGTTCTTC. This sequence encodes CASSPQTGPNEQFF.

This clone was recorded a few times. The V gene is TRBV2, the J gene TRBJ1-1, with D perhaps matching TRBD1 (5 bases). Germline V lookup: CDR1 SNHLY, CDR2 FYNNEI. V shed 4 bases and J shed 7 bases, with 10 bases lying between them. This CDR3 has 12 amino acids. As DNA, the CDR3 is TGTGCCAGCAGTGGACAACAGGTTGAAGCTTTCTTT. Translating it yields CASSGQQVEAFF.

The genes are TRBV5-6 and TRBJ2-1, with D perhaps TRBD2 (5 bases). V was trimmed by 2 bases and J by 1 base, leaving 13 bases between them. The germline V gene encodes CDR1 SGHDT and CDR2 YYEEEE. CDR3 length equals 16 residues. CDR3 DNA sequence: TGTGCCAGCAGCTTCCTCGGTGGCGGGTCCTACAATGAGCAGTTCTTC. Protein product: CASSFLGGGSYNEQFF.